These T cell receptor beta chains were read from a single sample in a study of PD-1 blockade in classical Hodgkin lymphoma. The method was immunoSEQ multiplex PCR; TCRdb's version includes in-frame clones alone and lacks a portion of them. The table includes about 9,900 clones, 92% detected once. Specimen: peripheral blood mononuclear cells (PBMCs), collected at baseline. All receptors come from a human donor with classical Hodgkin lymphoma. CDR3s include the opening cysteine and the closing phenylalanine or tryptophan. D genes are given only for firm matches. Clone size is given for some rows only: seen once, a few or many times, or a class if the clone is expanded.

cdr3_length d_call j_call v_call clone_size cdr3_aa cdr3_nt
15 TRBD2 TRBJ2-7 TRBV7-2 - CASSPTSGRSYEQYF TGTGCCAGCAGTCCCACTAGCGGGAGGTCCTACGAGCAGTACTTC
14 TRBD1 TRBJ2-3 TRBV6-1 - CASSRTGRTDTQYF TGTGCCAGCTCCCGGACAGGGCGAACAGATACGCAGTATTTT
13 - TRBJ1-6 TRBV7-6 - CASSPGENSPLHF TGTGCCAGCAGCCCCGGGGAGAATTCACCCCTCCACTTT
14 - TRBJ2-5 TRBV7-9 - CASSSARGSETQYF TGTGCCAGCAGCTCCGCGCGAGGTTCGGAGACCCAGTACTTC
12 - TRBJ2-7 TRBV2 - CASTGSSDEQYF TGTGCCAGCACCGGCTCGAGCGACGAGCAGTACTTC
11 - TRBJ1-2 TRBV6-5 - CASSSFYGYTF TGTGCCAGCAGTTCGTTCTATGGCTACACCTTC
15 - TRBJ1-1 TRBV12-5 - CASGLVLSQNTEAFF TGTGCTAGTGGTTTGGTACTATCGCAGAACACTGAAGCTTTCTTT
14 - TRBJ1-2 TRBV9 - CASSAGGPNYGYTF TGTGCCAGCAGCGCGGGAGGGCCAAACTATGGCTACACCTTC
12 - TRBJ2-2 TRBV19 - CASSIGMLELFF TGTGCCAGTAGTATAGGGATGCTAGAGCTGTTTTTT
19 - TRBJ2-6 TRBV18 - CASSRQGHPPNSGANVLTF TGTGCCAGCTCACGCCAGGGGCATCCACCAAACTCTGGGGCCAACGTCCTGACTTTC
15 TRBD1 TRBJ2-1 TRBV5-1 - CASSVQGGSYNEQFF TGCGCCAGCAGCGTACAGGGGGGCTCCTACAATGAGCAGTTCTTC
15 - TRBJ1-1 TRBV19 few CASSIGEDGNTEAFF TGTGCCAGTAGTATAGGGGAGGATGGGAACACTGAAGCTTTCTTT
14 TRBD2 TRBJ2-7 TRBV29-1 - CSVGGGGGGTEQYF TGCAGCGTTGGGGGGGGAGGCGGGGGAACCGAGCAGTACTTC
12 TRBD1 TRBJ2-3 TRBV29-1 - CSVGQGGDTQYF TGCAGCGTGGGACAGGGGGGAGATACGCAGTATTTT
13 - TRBJ1-1 TRBV5-1 - CASSNDRNTEAFF TGCGCCAGCAGCAACGACAGGAACACTGAAGCTTTCTTT
13 TRBD1 TRBJ2-7 TRBV7-2 few CASSLLTGAEQYF TGTGCCAGCAGCCTTCTTACAGGGGCCGAGCAGTACTTC
13 - TRBJ1-1 TRBV27 - CASSLFYQRKAFF TGTGCCAGCAGTTTATTTTATCAAAGGAAAGCTTTCTTT
17 TRBD2 TRBJ2-3 TRBV7-3 - CASSVLAGGPGLDTQYF TGTGCCAGCAGCGTACTAGCGGGAGGGCCTGGGTTGGATACGCAGTATTTT
16 TRBD1 TRBJ2-4 TRBV5-1 - CASYFTGGVTKNIQYF TGCGCCAGCTACTTTACAGGGGGCGTTACCAAAAACATTCAGTACTTC
14 - TRBJ2-7 TRBV18 - CASSPMAASYEQYF TGTGCCAGCTCACCCATGGCCGCCTCCTACGAGCAGTACTTC
20 TRBD2 TRBJ2-2 TRBV5-1 - CASSFPGPEASGRETGELFF TGCGCCAGCAGCTTCCCTGGCCCAGAGGCTAGCGGGAGAGAAACCGGGGAGCTGTTTTTT
14 - TRBJ2-2 TRBV29-1 - CSVRVFANTGELFF TGCAGCGTGAGGGTGTTCGCGAACACCGGGGAGCTGTTTTTT
15 - TRBJ2-5 TRBV18 - CASSPPDSMEETQYF TGTGCCAGCTCACCACCGGATTCCATGGAAGAGACCCAGTACTTC
15 - TRBJ2-1 TRBV19 - CASSLLVDSYNEQFF TGTGCCAGTTCCTTACTTGTTGACTCCTACAATGAGCAGTTCTTC
15 - TRBJ2-5 TRBV5-1 - CASKRDSRGQETQYF TGCGCCAGCAAGCGGGACTCCAGGGGACAAGAGACCCAGTACTTC